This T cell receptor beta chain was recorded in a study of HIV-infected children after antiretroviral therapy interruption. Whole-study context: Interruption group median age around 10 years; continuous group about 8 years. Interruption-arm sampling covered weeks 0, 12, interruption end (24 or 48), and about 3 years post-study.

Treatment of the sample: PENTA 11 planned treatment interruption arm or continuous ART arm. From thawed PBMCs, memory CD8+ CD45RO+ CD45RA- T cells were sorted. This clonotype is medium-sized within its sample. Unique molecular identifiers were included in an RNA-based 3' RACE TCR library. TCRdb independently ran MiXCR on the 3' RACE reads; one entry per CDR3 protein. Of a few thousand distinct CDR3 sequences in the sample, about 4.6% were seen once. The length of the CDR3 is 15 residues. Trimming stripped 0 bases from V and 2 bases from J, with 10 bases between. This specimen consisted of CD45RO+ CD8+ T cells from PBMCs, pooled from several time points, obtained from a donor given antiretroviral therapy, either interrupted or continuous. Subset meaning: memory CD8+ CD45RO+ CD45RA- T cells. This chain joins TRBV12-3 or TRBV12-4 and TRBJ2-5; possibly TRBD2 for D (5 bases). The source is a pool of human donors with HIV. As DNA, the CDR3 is TGTGCCAGCAGTTTAGCGGGAGTTTCACAAGAGACCCAGTACTTC. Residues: CASSLAGVSQETQYF.